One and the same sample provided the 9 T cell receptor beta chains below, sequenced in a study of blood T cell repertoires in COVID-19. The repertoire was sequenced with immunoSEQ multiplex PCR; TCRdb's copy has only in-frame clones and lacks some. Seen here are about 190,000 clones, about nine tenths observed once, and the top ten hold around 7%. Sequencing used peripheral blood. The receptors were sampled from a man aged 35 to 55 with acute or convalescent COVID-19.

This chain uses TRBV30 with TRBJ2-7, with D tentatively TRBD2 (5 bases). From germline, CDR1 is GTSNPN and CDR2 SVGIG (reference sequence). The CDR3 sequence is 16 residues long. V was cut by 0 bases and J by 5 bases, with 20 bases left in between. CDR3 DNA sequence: TGTGCCTGGAGTGTAGGGCCGGCTACTAGGAGTAACGAGCAGTACTTC. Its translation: CAWSVGPATRSNEQYF.

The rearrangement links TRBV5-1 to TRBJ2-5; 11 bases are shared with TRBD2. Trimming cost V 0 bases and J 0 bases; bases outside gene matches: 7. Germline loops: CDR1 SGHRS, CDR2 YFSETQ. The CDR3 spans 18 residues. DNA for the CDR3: TGCGCCAGCAGCTTGGTTCTAGCGGGGGGCCAGTACCAAGAGACCCAGTACTTC. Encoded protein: CASSLVLAGGQYQETQYF.

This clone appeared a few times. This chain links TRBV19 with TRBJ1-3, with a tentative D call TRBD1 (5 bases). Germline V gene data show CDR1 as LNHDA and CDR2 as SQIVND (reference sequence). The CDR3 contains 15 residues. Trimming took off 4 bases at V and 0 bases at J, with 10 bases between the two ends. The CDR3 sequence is CASSNGGGSGNTIYF. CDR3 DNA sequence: TGTGCCAGTAGTAATGGCGGGGGCTCTGGAAACACCATATATTTT.

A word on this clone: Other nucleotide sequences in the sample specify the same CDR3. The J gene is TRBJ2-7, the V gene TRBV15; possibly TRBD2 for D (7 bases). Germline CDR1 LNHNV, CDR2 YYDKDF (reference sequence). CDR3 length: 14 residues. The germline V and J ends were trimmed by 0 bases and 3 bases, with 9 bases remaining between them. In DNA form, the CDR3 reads TGTGCCACCAGCAGAGATAGGGGGGGCTACGAGCAGTACTTC. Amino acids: CATSRDRGGYEQYF.

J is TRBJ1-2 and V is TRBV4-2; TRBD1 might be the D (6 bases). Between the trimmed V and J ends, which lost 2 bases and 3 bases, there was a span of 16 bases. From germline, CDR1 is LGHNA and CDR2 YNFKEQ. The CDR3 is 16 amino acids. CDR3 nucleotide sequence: TGTGCCAGCAGCCAAAACAGGGTCATGGTAGACTATGGCTACACCTTC. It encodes CASSQNRVMVDYGYTF.

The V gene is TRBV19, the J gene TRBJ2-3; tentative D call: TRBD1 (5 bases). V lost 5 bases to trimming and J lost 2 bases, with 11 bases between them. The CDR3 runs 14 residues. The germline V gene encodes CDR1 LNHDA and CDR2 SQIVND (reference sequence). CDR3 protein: CASSSDRYTDTQYF. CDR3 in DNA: TGTGCCAGTAGTTCAGACAGATACACAGATACGCAGTATTTT.

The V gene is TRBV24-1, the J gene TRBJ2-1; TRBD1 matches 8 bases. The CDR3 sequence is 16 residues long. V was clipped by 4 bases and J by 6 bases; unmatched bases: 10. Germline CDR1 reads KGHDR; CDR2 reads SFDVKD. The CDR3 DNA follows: TGTGCCACCAGTGACGCGCTTGGACAGGGTAGCAATGAGCAGTTCTTC. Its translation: CATSDALGQGSNEQFF.

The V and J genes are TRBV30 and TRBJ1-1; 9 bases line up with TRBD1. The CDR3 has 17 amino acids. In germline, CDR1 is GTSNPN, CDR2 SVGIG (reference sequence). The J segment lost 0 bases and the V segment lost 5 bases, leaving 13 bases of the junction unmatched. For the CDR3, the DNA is TGTGCCTGGTTTTCACAGGGGGCCTTTACCCTGAACACTGAAGCTTTCTTT. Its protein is CAWFSQGAFTLNTEAFF.

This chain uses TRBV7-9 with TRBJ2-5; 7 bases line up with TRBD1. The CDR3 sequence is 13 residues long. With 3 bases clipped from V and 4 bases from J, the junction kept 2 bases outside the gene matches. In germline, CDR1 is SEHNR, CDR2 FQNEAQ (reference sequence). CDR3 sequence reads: CASSFRDRETQYF. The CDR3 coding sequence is TGTGCCAGCAGCTTCCGGGACAGAGAGACCCAGTACTTC.